The clone carrying this T cell receptor (beta chain) was counted a single time. The antigen is undetermined. Sequenced by immunoSEQ multiplex PCR; TCRdb stores in-frame clones only, minus some. The sample lists 25,000 to 30,000 clones; just over 90% were seen once. This entry comes from a study of T cells in tuberculosis. Study-wide points: Classification accuracy was 75% to 90% (AUROC over 0.85) with the GMM-specific repertoire. Active tuberculosis alpha repertoires lay closer to GMM-specific TCRs than controls'. The TCR-beta difference was not significant; alpha differences partly reflected length.

The CDR3 loop spans 11 amino acids. Trimming took off 7 bases at V and 11 bases at J, with 17 bases between the two ends. Germline V gene sequence: CDR1 DFQATT, CDR2 SNEGSKA (reference sequence). The chain is built from TRBV20-1 and TRBJ1-1, with TRBD1 as a possible D gene (6 bases). The material sequenced was PBMCs. The TCR comes from a donor between 10 and 35 years old with latent tuberculosis or without tuberculosis infection. The CDR3 sequence: CSVRGGVFAFF. CDR3 coding DNA: TGCAGTGTGAGGGGGGGAGTCTTCGCTTTCTTT.